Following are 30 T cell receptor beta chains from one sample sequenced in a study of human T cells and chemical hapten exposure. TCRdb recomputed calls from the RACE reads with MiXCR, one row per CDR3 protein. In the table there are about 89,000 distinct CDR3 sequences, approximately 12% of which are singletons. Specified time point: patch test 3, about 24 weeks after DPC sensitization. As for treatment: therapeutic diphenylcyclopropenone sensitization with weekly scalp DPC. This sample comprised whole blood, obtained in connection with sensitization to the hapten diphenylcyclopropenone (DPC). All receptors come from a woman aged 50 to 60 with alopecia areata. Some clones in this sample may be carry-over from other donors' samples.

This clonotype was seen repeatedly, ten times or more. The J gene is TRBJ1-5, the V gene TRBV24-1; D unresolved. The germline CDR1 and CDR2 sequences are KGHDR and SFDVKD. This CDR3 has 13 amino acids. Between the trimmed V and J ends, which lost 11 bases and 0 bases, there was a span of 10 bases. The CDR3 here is CARRPYSNQPQHF. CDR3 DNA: TGTGCCAGGAGGCCTTATAGCAATCAGCCCCAGCATTTT.

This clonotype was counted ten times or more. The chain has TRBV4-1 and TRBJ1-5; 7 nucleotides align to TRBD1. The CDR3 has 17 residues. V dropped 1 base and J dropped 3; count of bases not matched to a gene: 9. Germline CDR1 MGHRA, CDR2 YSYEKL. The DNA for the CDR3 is TGCGCCAGCAGCCAAGTGGCGACAGGGCTACTCAATCAGCCCCAGCATTTT. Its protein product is CASSQVATGLLNQPQHF.

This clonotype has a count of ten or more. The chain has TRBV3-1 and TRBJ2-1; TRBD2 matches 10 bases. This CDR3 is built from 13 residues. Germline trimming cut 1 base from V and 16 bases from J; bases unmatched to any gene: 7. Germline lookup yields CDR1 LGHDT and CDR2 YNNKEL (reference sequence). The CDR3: CASSQGASGSYFF. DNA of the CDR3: TGTGCCAGCAGCCAAGGGGCTAGCGGGAGCTATTTCTTC.

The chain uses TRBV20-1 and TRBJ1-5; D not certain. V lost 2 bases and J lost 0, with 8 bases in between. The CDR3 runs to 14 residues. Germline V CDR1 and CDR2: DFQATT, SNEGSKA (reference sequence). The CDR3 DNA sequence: TGCAGTGCTAGAAGGGCTTATAGCAATCAGCCCCAGCATTTT. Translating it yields CSARRAYSNQPQHF.

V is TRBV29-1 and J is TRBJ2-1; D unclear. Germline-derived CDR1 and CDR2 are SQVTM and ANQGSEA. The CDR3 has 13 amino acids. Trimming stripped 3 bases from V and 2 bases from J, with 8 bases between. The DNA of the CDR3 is TGCAGCGTTGATGGACGGACCTACAATGAGCAGTTCTTC. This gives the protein CSVDGRTYNEQFF.

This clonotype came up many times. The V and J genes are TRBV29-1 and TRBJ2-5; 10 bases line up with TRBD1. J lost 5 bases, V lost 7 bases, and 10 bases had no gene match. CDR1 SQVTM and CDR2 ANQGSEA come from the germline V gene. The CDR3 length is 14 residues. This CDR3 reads CSGNRRDRGETQYF. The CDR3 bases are TGCAGCGGAAACCGCCGGGACAGGGGTGAGACCCAGTACTTC.

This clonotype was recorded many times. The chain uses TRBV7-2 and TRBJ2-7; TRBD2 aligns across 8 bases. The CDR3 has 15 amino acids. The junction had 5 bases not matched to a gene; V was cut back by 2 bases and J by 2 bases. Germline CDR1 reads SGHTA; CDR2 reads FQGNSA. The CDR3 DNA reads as TGTGCCAGCAGCTTAACTAGCGGAAAAACCTACGAGCAGTACTTC. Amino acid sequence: CASSLTSGKTYEQYF.

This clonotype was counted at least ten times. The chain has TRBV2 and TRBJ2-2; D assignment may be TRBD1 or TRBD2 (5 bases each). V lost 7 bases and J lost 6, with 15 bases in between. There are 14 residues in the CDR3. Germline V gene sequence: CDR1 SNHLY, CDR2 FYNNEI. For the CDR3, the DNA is TGTGCCAGCACTAGCCAGTTGGGGGCCGGGGAGCTGTTTTTT. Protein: CASTSQLGAGELFF.

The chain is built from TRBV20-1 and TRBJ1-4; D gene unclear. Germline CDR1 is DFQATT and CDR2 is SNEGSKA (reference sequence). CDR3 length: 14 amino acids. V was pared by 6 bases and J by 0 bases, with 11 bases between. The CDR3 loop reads CSAAEGATNEKLFF. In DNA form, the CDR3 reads TGCAGTGCCGCTGAGGGCGCAACTAATGAAAAACTGTTTTTT.

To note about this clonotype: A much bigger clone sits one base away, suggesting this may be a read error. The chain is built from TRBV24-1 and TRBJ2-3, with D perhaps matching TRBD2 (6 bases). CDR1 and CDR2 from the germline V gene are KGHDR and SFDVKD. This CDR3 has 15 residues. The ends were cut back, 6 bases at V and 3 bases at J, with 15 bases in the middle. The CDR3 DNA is TGTGCCACCAGTCCCAAGGGAGGAAGTACAGATACGCAGTATTTT. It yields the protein CATSPKGGSTDTQYF.

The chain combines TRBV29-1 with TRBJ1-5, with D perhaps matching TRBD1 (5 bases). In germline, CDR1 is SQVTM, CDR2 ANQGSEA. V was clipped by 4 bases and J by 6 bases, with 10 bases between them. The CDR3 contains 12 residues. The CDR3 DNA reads TGCAGCGTTGGGGACTGGGGTCAGCCCCAGCATTTT. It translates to CSVGDWGQPQHF.

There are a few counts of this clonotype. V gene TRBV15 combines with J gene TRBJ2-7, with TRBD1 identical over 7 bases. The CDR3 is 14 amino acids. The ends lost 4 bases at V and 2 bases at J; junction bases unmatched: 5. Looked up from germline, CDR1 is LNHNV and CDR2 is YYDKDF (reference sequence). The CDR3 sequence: CATSIYRGPYEQYF. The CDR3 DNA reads TGTGCCACCAGCATCTACAGGGGTCCCTACGAGCAGTACTTC.

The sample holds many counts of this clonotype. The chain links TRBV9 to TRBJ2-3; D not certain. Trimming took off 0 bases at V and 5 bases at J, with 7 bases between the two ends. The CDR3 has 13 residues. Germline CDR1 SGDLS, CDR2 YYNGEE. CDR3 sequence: CASSVGPKDTQYF. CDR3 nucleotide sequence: TGTGCCAGCAGCGTAGGGCCCAAAGATACGCAGTATTTT.

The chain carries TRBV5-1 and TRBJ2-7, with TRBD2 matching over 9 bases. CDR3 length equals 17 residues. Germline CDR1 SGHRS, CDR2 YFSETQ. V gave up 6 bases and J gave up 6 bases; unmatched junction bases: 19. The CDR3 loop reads CASNTVFAGGPPREQYF. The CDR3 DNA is TGCGCCAGCAATACCGTATTCGCGGGAGGGCCCCCCCGCGAGCAGTACTTC.

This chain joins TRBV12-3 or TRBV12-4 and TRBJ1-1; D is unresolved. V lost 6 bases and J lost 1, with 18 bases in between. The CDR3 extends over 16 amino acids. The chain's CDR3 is CASSPQPGLQNTEAFF. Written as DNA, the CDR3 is TGTGCCAGCAGCCCTCAACCCGGACTGCAGAACACTGAAGCTTTCTTT.

CDR3 nucleotides: TGTGCCAGCAGCCAAGGCCCAGGGGTAGTGTACGAGCAGTACTTC. It encodes CASSQGPGVVYEQYF. The genes are TRBV3-1 and TRBJ2-7, with D perhaps matching TRBD1 (6 bases). The CDR3 extends over 15 amino acids. Germline V gives CDR1 LGHDT, CDR2 YNNKEL (reference sequence). Trimming took 1 base from V and 4 from J, leaving 14 bases between them.

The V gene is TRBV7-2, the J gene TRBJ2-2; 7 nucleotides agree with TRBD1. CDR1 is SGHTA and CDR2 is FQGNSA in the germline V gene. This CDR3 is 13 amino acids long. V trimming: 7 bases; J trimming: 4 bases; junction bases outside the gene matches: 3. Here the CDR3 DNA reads TGTGCCAGCAACAGGGGAAGCACCGGGGAGCTGTTTTTT. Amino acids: CASNRGSTGELFF.

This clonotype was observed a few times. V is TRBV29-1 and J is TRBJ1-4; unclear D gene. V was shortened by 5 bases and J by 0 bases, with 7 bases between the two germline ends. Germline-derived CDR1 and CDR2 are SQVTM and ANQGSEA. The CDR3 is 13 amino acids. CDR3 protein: CSVTSSTNEKLFF. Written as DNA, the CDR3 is TGCAGCGTTACCTCTTCAACTAATGAAAAACTGTTTTTT. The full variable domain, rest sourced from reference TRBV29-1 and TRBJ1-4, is SAVISQKPSRDICQRGTSLTIQCQVDSQVTMMFWYRQQPGQSLTLIATANQGSEATYESGFVIDKFPISRPNLTFSTLTVSNMSPEDSSIYLCSVTSSTNEKLFFGSGTQLSVL.

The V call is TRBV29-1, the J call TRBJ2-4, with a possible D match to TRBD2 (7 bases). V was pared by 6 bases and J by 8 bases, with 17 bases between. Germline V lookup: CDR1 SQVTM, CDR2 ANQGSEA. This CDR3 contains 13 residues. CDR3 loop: CSVETTGRDIQYF. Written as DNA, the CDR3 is TGCAGCGTCGAAACTACAGGGAGGGACATTCAGTACTTC.

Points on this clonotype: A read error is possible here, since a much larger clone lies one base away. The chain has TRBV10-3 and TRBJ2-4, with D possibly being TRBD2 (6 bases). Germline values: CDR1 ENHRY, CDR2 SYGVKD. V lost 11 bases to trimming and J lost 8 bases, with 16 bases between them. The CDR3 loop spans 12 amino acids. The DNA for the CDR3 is TGTGCCGTCGGGAGTAACAGGTACATTCAGTACTTC. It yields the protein CAVGSNRYIQYF.

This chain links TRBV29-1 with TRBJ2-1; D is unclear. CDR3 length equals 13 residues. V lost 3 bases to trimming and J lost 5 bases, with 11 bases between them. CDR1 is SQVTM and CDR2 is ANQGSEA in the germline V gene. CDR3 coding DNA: TGCAGCGTTGACTGGACGAGAAACAATGAGCAGTTCTTC. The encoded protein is CSVDWTRNNEQFF.

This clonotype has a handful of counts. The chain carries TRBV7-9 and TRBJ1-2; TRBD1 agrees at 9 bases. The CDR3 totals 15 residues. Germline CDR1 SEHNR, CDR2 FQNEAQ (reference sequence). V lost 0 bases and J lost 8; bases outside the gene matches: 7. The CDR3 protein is CASSLARDRDGGYTF. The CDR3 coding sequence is TGTGCCAGCAGCTTAGCGCGGGACAGGGACGGCGGCTACACCTTC.

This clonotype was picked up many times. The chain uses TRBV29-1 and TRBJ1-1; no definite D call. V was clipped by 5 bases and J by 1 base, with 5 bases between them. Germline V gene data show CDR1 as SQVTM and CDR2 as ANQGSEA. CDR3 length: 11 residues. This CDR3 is CSVRSNTEAFF. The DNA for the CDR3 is TGCAGCGTTCGGTCGAACACTGAAGCTTTCTTT. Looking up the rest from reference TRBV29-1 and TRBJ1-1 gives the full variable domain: SAVISQKPSRDICQRGTSLTIQCQVDSQVTMMFWYRQQPGQSLTLIATANQGSEATYESGFVIDKFPISRPNLTFSTLTVSNMSPEDSSIYLCSVRSNTEAFFGQGTRLTVV.

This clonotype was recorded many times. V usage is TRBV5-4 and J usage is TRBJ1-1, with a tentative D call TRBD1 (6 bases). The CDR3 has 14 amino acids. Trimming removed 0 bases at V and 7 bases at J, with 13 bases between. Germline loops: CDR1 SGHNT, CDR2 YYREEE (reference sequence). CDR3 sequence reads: CASSLEYRAVEAFF. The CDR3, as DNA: TGTGCCAGCAGCTTGGAATACAGGGCAGTTGAAGCTTTCTTT.

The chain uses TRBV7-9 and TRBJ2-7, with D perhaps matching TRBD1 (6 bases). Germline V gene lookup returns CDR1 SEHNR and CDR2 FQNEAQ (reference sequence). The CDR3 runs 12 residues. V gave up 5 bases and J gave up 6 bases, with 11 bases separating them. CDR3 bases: TGTGCCAGCAGCCAACAGGGATTCGAGCAGTACTTC. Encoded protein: CASSQQGFEQYF.

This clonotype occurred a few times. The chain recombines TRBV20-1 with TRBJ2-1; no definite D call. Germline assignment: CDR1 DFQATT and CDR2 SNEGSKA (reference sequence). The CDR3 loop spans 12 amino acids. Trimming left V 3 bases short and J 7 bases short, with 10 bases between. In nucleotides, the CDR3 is TGCAGTGCTAGTTTCGTGAGTAATGAGCAGTTCTTC. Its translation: CSASFVSNEQFF.

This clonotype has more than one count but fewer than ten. The CDR3 is CATSDSVAGAGDTQYF. As DNA, the CDR3 is TGTGCCACCAGTGATTCGGTCGCGGGAGCGGGAGATACGCAGTATTTT. The chain employs TRBV24-1 and TRBJ2-3, with TRBD2 identical over 7 bases. With V trimmed by 2 bases and J by 5 bases, 9 bases remained unmatched. The germline V gene encodes CDR1 KGHDR and CDR2 SFDVKD. CDR3 size: 16 residues.

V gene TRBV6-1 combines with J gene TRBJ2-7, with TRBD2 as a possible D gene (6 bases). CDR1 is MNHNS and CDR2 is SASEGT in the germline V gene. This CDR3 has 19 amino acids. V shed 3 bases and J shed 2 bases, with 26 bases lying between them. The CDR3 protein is CASSDKEEGLARPPYEQYF. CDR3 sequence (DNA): TGTGCCAGCAGTGATAAAGAGGAGGGGCTGGCCCGTCCCCCCTACGAGCAGTACTTC.

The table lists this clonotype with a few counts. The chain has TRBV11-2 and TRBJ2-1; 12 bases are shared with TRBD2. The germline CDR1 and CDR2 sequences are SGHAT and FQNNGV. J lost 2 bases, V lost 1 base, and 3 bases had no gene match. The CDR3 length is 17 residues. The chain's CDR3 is CASSLGLAGVTYNEQFF. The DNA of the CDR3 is TGTGCCAGCAGCTTAGGACTAGCGGGAGTTACCTACAATGAGCAGTTCTTC.

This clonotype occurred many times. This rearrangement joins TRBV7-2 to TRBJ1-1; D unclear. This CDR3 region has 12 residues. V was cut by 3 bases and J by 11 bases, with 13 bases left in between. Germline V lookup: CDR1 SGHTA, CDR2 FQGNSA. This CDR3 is CASSFRLSDAFF. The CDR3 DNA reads TGTGCCAGCAGCTTCCGTCTCTCGGACGCTTTCTTT.